The subject of this entry is one TCR beta chain. Its antigen is unknown. Base qualities are not at hand, and no much larger clone is one base apart. From its cysteine to its phenylalanine, the CDR3 spans 11 amino acids. The sequence is cut down to CDR3 DNA, 33 bases in frame from base 1. The trim is 6 bases for V and 8 bases for J, with a gap of 7 bases between the germline ends. As encoded in the germline V gene (reference sequence), CDR1 is MNHNY while CDR2 is SVGAGI. The sample is drawn from a study of blood T cell repertoires in COVID-19 (dated by TCRdb to about 2020). For the study in its entirety: The collaborator samples originated in the United States, Italy and Spain and spanned the acute and convalescent phases of COVID-19. The prospective study material was composed of cDNA or gDNA derived from T cells, B-cell-depleted T cells, or PBMCs. HLA class I and class II types, where available, came from metadata supplied by the sample provider rather than from assay-based typing. Sample metadata almost always included a de-identified subject ID, COVID-19 status, age in years and sex. The dataset comprised deeply sampled blood TCRbeta repertoires from subjects exposed to, actively infected with, or recovered from COVID-19. The repertoires were made available in a free public database intended to serve as a resource for research on the immune response to SARS-CoV-2. Samples came from the ongoing ImmuneRACE study (first 160 participants) plus 1,254 subjects from 6 global collaborators.

The paper's findings and limits, for the study overall: Clinical and demographic metadata were provided uncurated, with the amount varying by source and participant.

The immunoSEQ Assay, a bias-controlled multiplex PCR, was used to amplify TCRbeta CDR3 regions from genomic DNA. The published analysis was carried out like this. The number of nucleated cells in each sample was estimated from the amplification of reference gene primers within the assay. To quantify the absolute abundance of each unique TCRbeta CDR3 rearrangement, sequence reads were collapsed and filtered. For each sample, productive Simpson clonality was calculated as the square root of Simpson's diversity index across productive rearrangements. TCRdb provides this immuneACCESS table in a form limited to in-frame rearrangements. Some clones are lacking; in checked studies, under half of them reflect an unresolved V gene, and why the rest are absent is not known. The V and J calls and the clone size are those of that table, but D and trimming were determined from the DNA. The sample includes roughly 210,000 clones, with around 90% observed a single time. The ten largest clones add up to more than 1.5% of the sample.

The collaborating institutions used their own protocols to collect whole blood in K2EDTA tubes. Collaborator samples were shipped for TCRbeta analysis as frozen whole blood, isolated PBMCs, or DNA extracted from either sample type. The rearranged chain carries TRBV6-6 and TRBJ1-4; the D gene remains uncertain. Material for sequencing was peripheral blood. The TCR was taken from a man between 65 and 80 years old with acute or convalescent COVID-19. CDR3 loop: CASRMAEKLFF. The DNA reads TGTGCCAGCAGGATGGCCGAAAAACTGTTTTTT.